The 12 T cell receptor beta chains below were found in one sample sequenced in a study of shared clonotypes between healthy human individuals (TCRdb year 2020). The library was prepared using the immunoSEQ multiplex PCR assay. This immuneACCESS table, as held by TCRdb, lists in-frame sequences with V and J called but not all clones. Of the missing ones, under half trace to an unresolved V gene in checked studies; the others have no known cause. The sample has some 2,000,000 clones on record, about 94% of them singletons. The ten most abundant clones make up roughly 0.13% of the sample. The sequenced sample consisted of naive CD4+ T cells sorted from blood. Per the publication, the cell subset or site label means: CD45RA+ positively selected. All receptors come from a man aged 18 to 29 in good health.

The table lists this clone with a few counts. Within the sample, other DNA sequences also encode this same CDR3. CDR3 amino acids: CAISEGLYEQYF. The CDR3 region has the DNA TGTGCCATCAGTGAGGGCCTATACGAGCAGTACTTC. The chain links TRBV10-3 to TRBJ2-7; no clear D. CDR1 is ENHRY and CDR2 is SYGVKD in the germline V gene. The CDR3 has 12 residues. V was cut by 2 bases and J by 4 bases, with 6 bases left in between.

Turning to this clone: This sample also contains other DNA sequences that code for the same CDR3. J is TRBJ2-3 and V is TRBV25-1; D is unresolved. In germline, CDR1 is MGHDK, CDR2 SYGVNS. With 1 base removed from V and 1 base from J, the gap between germline ends came to 6 bases. This CDR3 region has 14 residues. DNA of the CDR3: TGTGCCAGCAGTGAATTTGGGGGCACAGATACGCAGTATTTT. This translates into CASSEFGGTDTQYF.

The rearrangement links TRBV14 to TRBJ1-2; D possibly corresponds to TRBD1 (5 bases). V lost 3 bases, J lost 8 bases, and 19 bases lay in between. The V gene's germline CDR1 is SGHDN and CDR2 FVKESK. This CDR3 region has 15 residues. The DNA of the CDR3 is TGTGCCAGCAGCCAGGACCTTAGTGGCAGGGACGGCTACACCTTC. It translates to CASSQDLSGRDGYTF.

The V gene is TRBV2, the J gene TRBJ2-5; 7 nucleotides align to TRBD2. The CDR3 extends over 12 amino acids. CDR1 SNHLY and CDR2 FYNNEI come from the germline V gene. V gave up 6 bases and J gave up 5 bases; unmatched junction bases: 3. CDR3 region: CASRLGGETQYF. CDR3 nucleotide sequence: TGTGCCAGCAGGTTGGGGGGGGAGACCCAGTACTTC. Full variable domain (remainder filled in from reference TRBV2 and TRBJ2-5): EPEVTQTPSHQVTQMGQEVILRCVPISNHLYFYWYRQILGQKVEFLVSFYNNEISEKSEIFDDQFSVERPDGSNFTLKIRSTKLEDSAMYFCASRLGGETQYFGPGTRLLVL.

The chain uses TRBV6-6 and TRBJ2-7, with a possible D match to TRBD1 (6 bases). The germline gives CDR1 MNHNY, CDR2 SVGAGI (reference sequence). V dropped 2 bases and J dropped 4 bases, with 15 bases sitting between them. The CDR3 contains 15 residues. This CDR3 is CASSYMAGVEYEQYF. In DNA, the CDR3 is TGTGCCAGCAGTTACATGGCAGGGGTAGAGTACGAGCAGTACTTC.

The rearrangement joins TRBV5-4 to TRBJ2-5, with D perhaps being TRBD1 or TRBD2 (5 bases each). The germline V gene has CDR1 SGHNT and CDR2 YYREEE (reference sequence). The CDR3 has 13 amino acids. Trimming removed 10 bases at V and 4 bases at J, with 17 bases between. Here the CDR3 DNA reads TGTGCCGAAGGACGTGGGGGACGAGAGACCCAGTACTTC. The encoded protein is CAEGRGGRETQYF.

This sequence joins TRBV10-3 and TRBJ2-3; D may match TRBD1 or TRBD2 (5 bases each). The germline gives CDR1 ENHRY, CDR2 SYGVKD. This CDR3 comprises 15 residues. V lost 0 bases, J lost 2 bases, and 9 bases lay in between. CDR3 bases: TGTGCCATCAGTGAGTCGAGAGGGGCCACAGATACGCAGTATTTT. As protein: CAISESRGATDTQYF.

The V and J genes are TRBV30 and TRBJ2-7; D remains ambiguous. Trimming shortened V by 4 bases and J by 6 bases, and 13 bases separated the two germline ends. The germline CDR1 and CDR2 sequences are GTSNPN and SVGIG (reference sequence). The CDR3 runs to 12 residues. In DNA, the CDR3 is TGTGCCTGGAACGGCGGACGGAGCGAGCAGTACTTC. It yields the protein CAWNGGRSEQYF.

This clone was detected only once. V usage is TRBV5-1 and J usage is TRBJ1-2; 8 positions match TRBD1. The CDR3 has 15 amino acids. Germline CDR1 SGHRS, CDR2 YFSETQ. The junction had 7 bases not matched to a gene; V was cut back by 4 bases and J by 2 bases. CDR3 in amino acids: CASSPGTGRNYGYTF. The DNA for the CDR3 is TGCGCCAGCAGCCCGGGGACAGGCAGGAACTATGGCTACACCTTC.

With regard to this clone: In the same sample, other DNA sequences code for this CDR3. J is TRBJ1-1 and V is TRBV10-3; the D is unclear. The CDR3 sequence is 13 residues long. V lost 0 bases, J lost 7 bases, and 9 bases lay in between. Germline CDR1 reads ENHRY; CDR2 reads SYGVKD. Here the CDR3 reads CAISESREIEAFF. The CDR3 nucleotides read TGTGCCATCAGTGAGTCGCGGGAGATTGAAGCTTTCTTT.

The genes are TRBV13 and TRBJ1-4; no clear D gene. Trimming removed 5 bases at V and 0 bases at J, with 13 bases between. Germline V lookup: CDR1 PRHDT, CDR2 FYEKMQ (reference sequence). CDR3 length: 16 amino acids. CDR3 in amino acids: CASSRTLIATNEKLFF. In DNA form, the CDR3 reads TGTGCCAGCAGCCGAACTTTGATTGCAACTAATGAAAAACTGTTTTTT.

The rearrangement joins TRBV7-9 to TRBJ1-1; 10 positions match TRBD1. The CDR3 has 13 amino acids. Germline V lookup: CDR1 SEHNR, CDR2 FQNEAQ (reference sequence). V gave up 5 bases and J gave up 3 bases; unmatched junction bases: 0. DNA for the CDR3: TGTGCCAGCAGCGGACAGGGGGACACTGAAGCTTTCTTT. Translated: CASSGQGDTEAFF.